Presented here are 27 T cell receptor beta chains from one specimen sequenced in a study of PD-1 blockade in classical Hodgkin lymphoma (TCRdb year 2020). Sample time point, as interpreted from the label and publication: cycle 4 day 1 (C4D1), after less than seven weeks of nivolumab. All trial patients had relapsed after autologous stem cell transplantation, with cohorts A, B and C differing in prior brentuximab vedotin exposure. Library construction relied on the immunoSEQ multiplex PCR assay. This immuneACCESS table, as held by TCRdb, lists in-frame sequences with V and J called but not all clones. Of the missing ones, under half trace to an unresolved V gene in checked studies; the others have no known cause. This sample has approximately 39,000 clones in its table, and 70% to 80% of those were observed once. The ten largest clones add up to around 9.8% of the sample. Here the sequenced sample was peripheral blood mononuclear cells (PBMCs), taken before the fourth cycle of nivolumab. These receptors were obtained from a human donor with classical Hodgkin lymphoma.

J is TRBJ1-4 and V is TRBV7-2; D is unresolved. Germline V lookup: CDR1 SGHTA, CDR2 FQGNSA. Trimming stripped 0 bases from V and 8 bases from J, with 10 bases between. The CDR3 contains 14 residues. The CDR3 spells CASSLAALPEKLFF. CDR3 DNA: TGTGCCAGCAGCTTAGCCGCCTTACCGGAAAAACTGTTTTTT.

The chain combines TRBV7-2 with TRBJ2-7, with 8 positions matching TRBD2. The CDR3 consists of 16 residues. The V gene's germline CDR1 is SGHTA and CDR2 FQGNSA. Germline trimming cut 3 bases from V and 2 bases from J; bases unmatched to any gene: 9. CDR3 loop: CASSLGARGGTYEQYF. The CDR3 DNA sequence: TGTGCCAGCAGCTTGGGGGCTCGGGGGGGCACCTACGAGCAGTACTTC.

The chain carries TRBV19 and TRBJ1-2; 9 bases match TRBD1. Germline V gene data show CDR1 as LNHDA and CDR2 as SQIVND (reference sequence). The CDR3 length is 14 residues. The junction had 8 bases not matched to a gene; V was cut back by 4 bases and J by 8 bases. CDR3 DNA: TGTGCCAGTAGTACCGGGGACAGGGAAAGAGGCTACACCTTC. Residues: CASSTGDRERGYTF.

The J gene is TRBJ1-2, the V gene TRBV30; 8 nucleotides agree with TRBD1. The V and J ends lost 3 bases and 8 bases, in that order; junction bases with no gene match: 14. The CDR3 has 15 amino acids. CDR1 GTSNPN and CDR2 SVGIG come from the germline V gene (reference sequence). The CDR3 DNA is TGTGCCTGGAGGGTGCAGGGGGCATTGCTGGGCGGCTACACCTTC. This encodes CAWRVQGALLGGYTF.

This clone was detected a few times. Here the CDR3 reads CAWSGGDRSNTIYF. As DNA, the CDR3 is TGTGCCTGGAGTGGGGGGGACAGATCGAACACCATATATTTT. V usage is TRBV30 and J usage is TRBJ1-3; TRBD1 aligns across 7 bases. The CDR3 runs 14 residues. The germline gives CDR1 GTSNPN, CDR2 SVGIG (reference sequence). After removal of 1 base from V and 7 bases from J, the junction contained 7 bases not matched to a gene. The complete variable domain, with remaining parts taken from reference TRBV30 and TRBJ1-3, reads SQTIHQWPATLVQPVGSPLSLECTVEGTSNPNLYWYRQAAGRGLQLLFYSVGIGQISSEVPQNLSASRPQDRQFILSSKKLLLSDSGFYLCAWSGGDRSNTIYFGEGSWLTVV.

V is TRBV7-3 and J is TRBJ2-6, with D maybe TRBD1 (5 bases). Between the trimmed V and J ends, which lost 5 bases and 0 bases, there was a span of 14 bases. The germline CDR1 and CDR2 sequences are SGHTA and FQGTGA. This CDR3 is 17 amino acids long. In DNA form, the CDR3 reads TGTGCCAGCAGCCCCGACAGCGTACCCTCTGGGGCCAACGTCCTGACTTTC. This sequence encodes CASSPDSVPSGANVLTF.

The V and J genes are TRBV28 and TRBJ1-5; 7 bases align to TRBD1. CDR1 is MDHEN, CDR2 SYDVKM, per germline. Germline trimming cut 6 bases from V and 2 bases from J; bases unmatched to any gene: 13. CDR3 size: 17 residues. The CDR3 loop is CASRGTDPGWGNQPQHF. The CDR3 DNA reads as TGTGCCAGCAGAGGGACAGACCCGGGGTGGGGCAATCAGCCCCAGCATTTT.

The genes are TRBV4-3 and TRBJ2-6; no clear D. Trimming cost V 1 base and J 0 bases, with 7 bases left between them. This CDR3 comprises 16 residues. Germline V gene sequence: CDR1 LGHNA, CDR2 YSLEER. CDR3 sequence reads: CASSQVLGSGANVLTF. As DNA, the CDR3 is TGCGCCAGCAGCCAAGTTCTTGGCTCTGGGGCCAACGTCCTGACTTTC.

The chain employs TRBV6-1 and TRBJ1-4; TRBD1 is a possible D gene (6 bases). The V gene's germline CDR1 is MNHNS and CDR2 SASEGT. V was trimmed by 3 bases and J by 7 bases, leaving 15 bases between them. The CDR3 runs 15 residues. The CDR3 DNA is TGTGCCAGCAGTGACCAGGGGTGGGAGAGTGAAAAACTGTTTTTT. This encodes CASSDQGWESEKLFF.

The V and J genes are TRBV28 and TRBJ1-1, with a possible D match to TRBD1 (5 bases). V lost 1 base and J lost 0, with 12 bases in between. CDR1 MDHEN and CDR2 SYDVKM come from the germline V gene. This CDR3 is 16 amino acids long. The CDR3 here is CASSLFSGRVNTEAFF. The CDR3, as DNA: TGTGCCAGCAGTTTATTCTCAGGGAGGGTGAACACTGAAGCTTTCTTT.

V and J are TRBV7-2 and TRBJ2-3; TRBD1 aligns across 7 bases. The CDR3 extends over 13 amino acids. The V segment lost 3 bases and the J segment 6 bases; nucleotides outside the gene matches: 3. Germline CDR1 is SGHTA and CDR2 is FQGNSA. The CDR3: CASSLTGSDTQYF. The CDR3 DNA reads TGTGCCAGCAGCTTGACAGGGTCGGATACGCAGTATTTT.

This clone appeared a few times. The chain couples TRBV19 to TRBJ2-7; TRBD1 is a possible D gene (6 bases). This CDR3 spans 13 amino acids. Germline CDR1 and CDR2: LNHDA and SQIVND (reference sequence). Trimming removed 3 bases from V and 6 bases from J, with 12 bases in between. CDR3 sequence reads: CASSIIGGGEQYF. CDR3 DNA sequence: TGTGCCAGTAGTATTATAGGGGGTGGCGAGCAGTACTTC.

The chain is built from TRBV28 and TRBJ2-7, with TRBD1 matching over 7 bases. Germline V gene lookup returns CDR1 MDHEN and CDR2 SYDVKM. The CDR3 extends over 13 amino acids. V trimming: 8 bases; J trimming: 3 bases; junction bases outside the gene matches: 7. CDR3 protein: CASCVAGGYEQYF. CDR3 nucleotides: TGTGCCAGCTGCGTTGCAGGGGGCTACGAGCAGTACTTC.

The DNA of the CDR3 is TGTGCCAGCCAGTCGGGGGGCCCGTACGAGCAGTACTTC. Its translation: CASQSGGPYEQYF. The rearrangement joins TRBV6-6 to TRBJ2-7; perhaps TRBD2 as D (7 bases). Germline assignment: CDR1 MNHNY and CDR2 SVGAGI (reference sequence). This CDR3 is 13 amino acids long. Trimming cost V 8 bases and J 4 bases, with 15 bases left between them.

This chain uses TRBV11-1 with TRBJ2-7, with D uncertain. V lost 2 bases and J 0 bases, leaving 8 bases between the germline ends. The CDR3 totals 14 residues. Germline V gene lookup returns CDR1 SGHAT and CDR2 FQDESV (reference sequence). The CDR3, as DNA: TGTGCCAGCAGCTTAACGGCAGTCTCCTACGAGCAGTACTTC. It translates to CASSLTAVSYEQYF.

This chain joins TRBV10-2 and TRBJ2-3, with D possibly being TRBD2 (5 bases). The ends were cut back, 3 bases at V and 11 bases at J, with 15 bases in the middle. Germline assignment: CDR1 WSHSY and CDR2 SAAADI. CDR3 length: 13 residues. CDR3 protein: CASSDSLLVKQYF. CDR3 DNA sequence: TGCGCCAGCAGTGATTCTCTACTAGTCAAGCAGTATTTT.

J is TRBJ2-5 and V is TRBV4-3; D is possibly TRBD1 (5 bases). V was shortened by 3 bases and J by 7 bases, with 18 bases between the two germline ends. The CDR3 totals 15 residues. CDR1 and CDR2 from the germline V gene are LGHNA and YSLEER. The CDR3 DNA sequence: TGCGCCAGCAGCCAGGAGCTTGCCGGCCAGGGGACCCAGTACTTC. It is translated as CASSQELAGQGTQYF.

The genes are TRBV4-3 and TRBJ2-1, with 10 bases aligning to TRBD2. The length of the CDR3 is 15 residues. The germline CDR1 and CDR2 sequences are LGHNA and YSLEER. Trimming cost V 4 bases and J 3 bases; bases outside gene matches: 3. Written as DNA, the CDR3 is TGCGCCAGCAGCCCGAGCGGGGGGGTCTACAATGAGCAGTTCTTC. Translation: CASSPSGGVYNEQFF.

The CDR3 nucleotides are TGTGCCAGCAGCTTGGCGGGCGGGACCTACGAGCAGTACTTC. Encoded protein: CASSLAGGTYEQYF. The chain is built from TRBV5-4 and TRBJ2-7, with a possible D match to TRBD2 (6 bases). V was trimmed by 0 bases and J by 2 bases, leaving 9 bases between them. The CDR3 runs to 14 residues. Germline values: CDR1 SGHNT, CDR2 YYREEE (reference sequence).

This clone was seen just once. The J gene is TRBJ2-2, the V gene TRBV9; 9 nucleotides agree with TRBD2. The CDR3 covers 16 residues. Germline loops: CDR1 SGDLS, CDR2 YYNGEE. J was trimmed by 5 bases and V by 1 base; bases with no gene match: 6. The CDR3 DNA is TGTGCCAGCAGCGTACTGACTAGCGGTGGGACCGGGGAGCTGTTTTTT. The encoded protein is CASSVLTSGGTGELFF.

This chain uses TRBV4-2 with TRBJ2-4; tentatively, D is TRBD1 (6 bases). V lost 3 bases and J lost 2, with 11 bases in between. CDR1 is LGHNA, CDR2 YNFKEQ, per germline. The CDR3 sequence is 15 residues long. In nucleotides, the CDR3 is TGTGCCAGCAGCCACGAACAGGGCCCCAAAAACATTCAGTACTTC. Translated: CASSHEQGPKNIQYF.

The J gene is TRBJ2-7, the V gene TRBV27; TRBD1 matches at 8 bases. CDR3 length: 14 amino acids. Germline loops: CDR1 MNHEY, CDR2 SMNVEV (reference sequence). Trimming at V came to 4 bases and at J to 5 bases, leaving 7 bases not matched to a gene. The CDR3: CASSSRTGSNEQYF. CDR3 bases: TGTGCCAGCAGTTCGAGGACAGGGAGCAACGAGCAGTACTTC.

The CDR3 is CASSLIGGGPQHF. DNA for the CDR3: TGTGCCAGCAGCTTAATAGGGGGAGGACCCCAGCATTTT. This chain links TRBV7-2 with TRBJ1-5; D is perhaps TRBD1 (6 bases). Trimming stripped 2 bases from V and 10 bases from J, with 12 bases between. CDR1 is SGHTA, CDR2 FQGNSA, per germline. This CDR3 contains 13 residues.

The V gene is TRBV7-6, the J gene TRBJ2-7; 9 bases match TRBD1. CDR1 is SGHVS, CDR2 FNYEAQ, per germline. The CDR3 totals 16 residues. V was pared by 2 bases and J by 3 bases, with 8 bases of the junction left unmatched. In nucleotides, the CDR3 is TGTGCCAGCAGCTTAAGGGGGGGGACAGGGAACTACGAGCAGTACTTC. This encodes CASSLRGGTGNYEQYF.

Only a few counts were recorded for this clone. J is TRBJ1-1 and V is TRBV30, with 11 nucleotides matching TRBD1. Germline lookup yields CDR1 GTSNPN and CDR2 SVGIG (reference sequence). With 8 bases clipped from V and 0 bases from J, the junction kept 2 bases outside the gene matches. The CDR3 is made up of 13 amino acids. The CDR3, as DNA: TGTGCCAGGGACAGGGGGGTGAACACTGAAGCTTTCTTT. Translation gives CARDRGVNTEAFF. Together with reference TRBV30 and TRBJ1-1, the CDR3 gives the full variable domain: SQTIHQWPATLVQPVGSPLSLECTVEGTSNPNLYWYRQAAGRGLQLLFYSVGIGQISSEVPQNLSASRPQDRQFILSSKKLLLSDSGFYLCARDRGVNTEAFFGQGTRLTVV.

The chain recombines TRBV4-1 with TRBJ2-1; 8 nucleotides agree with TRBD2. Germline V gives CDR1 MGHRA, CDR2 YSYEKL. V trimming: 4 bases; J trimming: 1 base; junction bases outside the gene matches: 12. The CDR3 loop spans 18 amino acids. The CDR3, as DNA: TGCGCCAGCAGCCCTAAAGCGGCGGGGGGTGGTTCCTACAATGAGCAGTTCTTC. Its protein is CASSPKAAGGGSYNEQFF.

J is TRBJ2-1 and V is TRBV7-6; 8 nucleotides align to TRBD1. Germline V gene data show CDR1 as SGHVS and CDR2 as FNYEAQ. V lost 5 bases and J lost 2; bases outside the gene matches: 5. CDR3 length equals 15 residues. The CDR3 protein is CASSLGTGTYNEQFF. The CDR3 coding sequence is TGTGCCAGCAGCCTCGGGACAGGTACCTACAATGAGCAGTTCTTC.